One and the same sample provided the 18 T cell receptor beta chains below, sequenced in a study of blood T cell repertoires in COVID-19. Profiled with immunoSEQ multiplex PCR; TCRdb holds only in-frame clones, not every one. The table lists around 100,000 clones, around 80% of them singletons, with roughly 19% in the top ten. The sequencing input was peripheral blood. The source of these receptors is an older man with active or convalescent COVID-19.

CDR3 protein: CATSERTSTDTQYF. The CDR3 DNA sequence: TGTGCCACCAGTGAAAGGACTAGCACAGATACGCAGTATTTT. V gene TRBV24-1 combines with J gene TRBJ2-3; tentatively, D is TRBD2 (5 bases). V was trimmed by 4 bases and J by 0 bases, leaving 7 bases between them. The germline gives CDR1 KGHDR, CDR2 SFDVKD. CDR3 size: 14 residues.

This chain's CDR3 is CASLSGQAGANVLTF. CDR3 DNA: TGTGCCAGCCTCAGTGGACAGGCTGGGGCCAACGTCCTGACTTTC. The J gene is TRBJ2-6, the V gene TRBV18, with 7 bases aligning to TRBD1. V shed 8 bases and J 2 bases; nucleotides not matched to a gene: 6. CDR1 and CDR2 from the germline V gene are KGHSH and LQKENI. The CDR3 spans 15 residues.

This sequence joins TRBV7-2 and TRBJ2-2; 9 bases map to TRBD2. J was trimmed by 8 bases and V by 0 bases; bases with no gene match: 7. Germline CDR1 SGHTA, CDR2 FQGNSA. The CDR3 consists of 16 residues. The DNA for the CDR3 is TGTGCCAGCAGCTTAGCGCTTCTAGCGGGGAAGGGGGAGCTGTTTTTT. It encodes CASSLALLAGKGELFF.

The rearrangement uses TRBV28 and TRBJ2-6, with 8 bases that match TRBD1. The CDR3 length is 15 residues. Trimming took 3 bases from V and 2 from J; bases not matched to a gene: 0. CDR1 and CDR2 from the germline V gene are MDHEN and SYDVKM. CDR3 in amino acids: CASSLTGAGANVLTF. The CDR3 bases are TGTGCCAGCAGTTTGACAGGGGCTGGGGCCAACGTCCTGACTTTC.

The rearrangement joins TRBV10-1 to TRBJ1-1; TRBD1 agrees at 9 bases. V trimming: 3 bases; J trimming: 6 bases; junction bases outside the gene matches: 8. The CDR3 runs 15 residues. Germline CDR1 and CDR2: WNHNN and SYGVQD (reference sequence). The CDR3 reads CASSDSGTGRAEAFF. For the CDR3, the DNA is TGCGCCAGCAGTGACTCCGGGACAGGGAGGGCTGAAGCTTTCTTT.

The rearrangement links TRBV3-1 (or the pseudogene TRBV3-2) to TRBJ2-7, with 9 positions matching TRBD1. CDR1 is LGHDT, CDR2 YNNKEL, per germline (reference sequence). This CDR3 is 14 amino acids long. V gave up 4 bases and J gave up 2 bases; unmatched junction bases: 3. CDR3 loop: CASSPDRGPYEQYF. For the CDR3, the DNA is TGTGCCAGCAGCCCGGACAGGGGCCCCTACGAGCAGTACTTC.

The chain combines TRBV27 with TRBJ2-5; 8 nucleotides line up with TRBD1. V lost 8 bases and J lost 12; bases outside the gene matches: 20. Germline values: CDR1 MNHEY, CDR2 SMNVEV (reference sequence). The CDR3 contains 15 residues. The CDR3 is CASPRGVRLGQAEYF. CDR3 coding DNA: TGTGCCAGCCCAAGAGGGGTCCGGTTGGGACAGGCAGAGTACTTC.

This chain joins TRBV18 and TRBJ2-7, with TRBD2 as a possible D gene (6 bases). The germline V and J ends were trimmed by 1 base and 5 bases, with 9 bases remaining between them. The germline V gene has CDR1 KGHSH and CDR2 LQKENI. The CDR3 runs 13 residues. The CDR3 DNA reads TGTGCCAGCTCACCACATGGAGGGGACGAGCAGTACTTC. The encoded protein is CASSPHGGDEQYF.

CDR3 in DNA: TGTGCCAGCAGTTCACAGTTCTACTCTGGAAACACCATATATTTT. Protein: CASSSQFYSGNTIYF. V and J are TRBV6-5 and TRBJ1-3, with D unresolved. This CDR3 spans 15 amino acids. Trimming pared 4 bases from V and 0 bases from J, leaving 10 bases between. In germline, CDR1 is MNHEY, CDR2 SVGAGI.

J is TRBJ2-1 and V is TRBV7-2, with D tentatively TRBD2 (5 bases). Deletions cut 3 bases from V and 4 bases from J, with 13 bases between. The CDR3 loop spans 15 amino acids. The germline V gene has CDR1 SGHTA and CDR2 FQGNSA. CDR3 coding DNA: TGTGCCAGCAGCTTGTCAGCGGCACCGTACAATGAGCAGTTCTTC. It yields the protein CASSLSAAPYNEQFF.

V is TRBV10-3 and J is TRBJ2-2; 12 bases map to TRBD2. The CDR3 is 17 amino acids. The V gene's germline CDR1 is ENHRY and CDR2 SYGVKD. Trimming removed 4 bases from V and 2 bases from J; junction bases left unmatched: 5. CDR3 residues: CAISVGLAGPNTGELFF. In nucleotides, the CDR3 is TGTGCCATCAGTGTCGGACTAGCGGGGCCAAACACCGGGGAGCTGTTTTTT.

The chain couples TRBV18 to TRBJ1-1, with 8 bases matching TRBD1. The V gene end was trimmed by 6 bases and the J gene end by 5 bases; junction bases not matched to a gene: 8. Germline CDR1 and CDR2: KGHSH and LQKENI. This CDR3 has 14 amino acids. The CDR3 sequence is CASSLGQVETEAFF. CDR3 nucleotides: TGTGCCAGCTCGCTGGGACAGGTAGAGACTGAAGCTTTCTTT.

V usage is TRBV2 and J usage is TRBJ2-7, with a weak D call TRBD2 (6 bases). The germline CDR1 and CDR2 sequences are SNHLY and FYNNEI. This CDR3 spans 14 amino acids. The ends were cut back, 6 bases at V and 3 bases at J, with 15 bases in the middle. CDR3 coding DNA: TGTGCCAGCAGCTTCGGACTATTGGACTACGAGCAGTACTTC. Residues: CASSFGLLDYEQYF.

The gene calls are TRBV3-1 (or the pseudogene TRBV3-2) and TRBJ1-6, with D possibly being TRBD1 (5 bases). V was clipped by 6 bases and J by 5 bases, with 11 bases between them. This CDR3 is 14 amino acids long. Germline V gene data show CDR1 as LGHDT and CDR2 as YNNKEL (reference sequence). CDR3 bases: TGTGCCAGCAGTTCCGGGACTAATAATTCACCCCTCCACTTT. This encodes CASSSGTNNSPLHF.

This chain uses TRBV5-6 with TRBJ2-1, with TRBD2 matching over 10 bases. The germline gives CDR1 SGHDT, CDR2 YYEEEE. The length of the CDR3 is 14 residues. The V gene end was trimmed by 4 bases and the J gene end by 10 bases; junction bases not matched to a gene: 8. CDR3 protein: CASSVLLAGREQFF. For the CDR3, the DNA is TGTGCCAGCAGCGTGCTACTAGCGGGACGGGAGCAGTTCTTC.

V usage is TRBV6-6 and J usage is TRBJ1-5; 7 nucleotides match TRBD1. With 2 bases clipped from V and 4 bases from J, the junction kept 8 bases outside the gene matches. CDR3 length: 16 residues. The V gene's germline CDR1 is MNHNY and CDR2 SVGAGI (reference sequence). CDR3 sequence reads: CASSYPRQGGNQPQHF. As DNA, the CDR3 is TGTGCCAGCAGTTACCCACGACAGGGTGGAAATCAGCCCCAGCATTTT.

The DNA of the CDR3 is TGTGCCAGCAGTGTACGGACGGGACAGGGTAGCTATGGCTACACCTTC. Amino acid sequence: CASSVRTGQGSYGYTF. This chain joins TRBV6-7 and TRBJ1-2, with 9 bases matching TRBD1. TRBV6-7 carries the ORF label, with uncertain function. The CDR3 is 16 residues long. With 5 bases clipped from V and 4 bases from J, the junction kept 11 bases outside the gene matches.

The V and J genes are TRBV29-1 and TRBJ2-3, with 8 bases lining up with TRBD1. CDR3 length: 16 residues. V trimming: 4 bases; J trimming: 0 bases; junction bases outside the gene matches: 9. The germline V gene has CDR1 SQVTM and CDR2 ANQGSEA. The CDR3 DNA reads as TGCAGCGTTGGACAGGGGCGAGAGTCTAGCACAGATACGCAGTATTTT. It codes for CSVGQGRESSTDTQYF.